The 19 T cell receptor beta chains reported below all come from one sample, sequenced in a study of identical twins. One entry per CDR3 protein results from TCRdb running MiXCR on the 5' RACE reads. This sample carries roughly 750,000 distinct CDR3 sequences, 21% of them seen once, and the ten largest clones take roughly 4%. These data were likewise used in another study, on T cells expressing NK-cell markers.

Sequenced: PBMCs. These receptor sequences come from a young woman in good health.

This clonotype turned up a few times. This sequence joins TRBV3-1 and TRBJ2-1; 8 bases line up with TRBD2. V trimming: 0 bases; J trimming: 7 bases; junction bases outside the gene matches: 11. Germline CDR1 LGHDT, CDR2 YNNKEL (reference sequence). This CDR3 has 17 amino acids. The CDR3 nucleotides are TGTGCCAGCAGCCAAGATATGAGGAGCGGGAGTTTTAATGAGCAGTTCTTC. Amino acids: CASSQDMRSGSFNEQFF.

CDR3 loop: CSALEASDEQYF. Here the CDR3 DNA reads TGCAGTGCCCTAGAGGCGTCTGACGAGCAGTACTTC. This chain uses TRBV20-1 with TRBJ2-7; D is unresolved. The CDR3 spans 12 residues. Germline loops: CDR1 DFQATT, CDR2 SNEGSKA (reference sequence). V lost 6 bases, J lost 5 bases, and 14 bases lay in between.

This clonotype appeared a few times. The chain uses TRBV5-8 and TRBJ1-5, with 7 bases aligning to TRBD1. CDR1 is SGHTS, CDR2 YDEGEE, per germline. This CDR3 comprises 12 residues. The V gene end was trimmed by 5 bases and the J gene end by 7 bases; junction bases not matched to a gene: 3. CDR3 bases: TGTGCCAGCAGACAGGGGCGCCAGCCCCAGCATTTT. It yields the protein CASRQGRQPQHF.

The chain combines TRBV12-3 or TRBV12-4 with TRBJ2-3, with D unresolved. This CDR3 has 16 amino acids. The germline V and J ends were trimmed by 5 bases and 1 base, with 16 bases remaining between them. In DNA, the CDR3 is TGTGCCAGCAGTCGTCAAGGTTCCGTTGGCACAGATACGCAGTATTTT. Translated, it gives CASSRQGSVGTDTQYF.

CDR3 coding DNA: TGCAGTGCTAGGACAGGGTGGGAAAACACCGGGGAGCTGTTTTTT. This sequence encodes CSARTGWENTGELFF. The V call is TRBV20-1, the J call TRBJ2-2, with TRBD1 matching over 7 bases. CDR1 is DFQATT, CDR2 SNEGSKA, per germline (reference sequence). V was pared by 3 bases and J by 2 bases, with 6 bases of the junction left unmatched. The CDR3 runs 15 residues.

The chain carries TRBV7-2 and TRBJ2-7; D might be TRBD2 (6 bases). The V and J ends lost 5 bases and 6 bases respectively, with 17 bases between them. There are 14 residues in the CDR3. Germline CDR1 is SGHTA and CDR2 is FQGNSA. The CDR3: CASSPLGGDLEQYF. As DNA, the CDR3 is TGTGCCAGCAGCCCGCTGGGCGGGGACCTCGAGCAGTACTTC.

There are many counts of this clonotype. This rearrangement joins TRBV7-8 to TRBJ2-7; D is possibly TRBD2 (6 bases). Germline V gene sequence: CDR1 SGHVS, CDR2 FQNEAQ. V was cut by 5 bases and J by 2 bases, with 13 bases left in between. The CDR3 has 14 amino acids. The CDR3, as DNA: TGTGCCAGCAGCCTCCGGGACTTGACCTACGAGCAGTACTTC. Translated: CASSLRDLTYEQYF.

V and J are TRBV5-1 and TRBJ2-7; D gene unclear. V was cut by 4 bases and J by 2 bases, with 10 bases left in between. The CDR3 totals 13 residues. The germline V gene has CDR1 SGHRS and CDR2 YFSETQ. The CDR3 coding sequence is TGCGCCAGCAGCCTGGCCAGCACCTACGAGCAGTACTTC. Its translation: CASSLASTYEQYF.

Turning to this clonotype: This sequence may be a read error, since a much larger clone differs from it by one base. This CDR3 is CAGSLSAGTGDNNEQFF. DNA for the CDR3: TGTGCCGGCAGCTTAAGTGCGGGGACAGGGGACAACAATGAGCAGTTCTTC. This chain links TRBV7-3 with TRBJ2-1; 10 bases agree with TRBD1. CDR3 length equals 17 residues. Germline lookup yields CDR1 SGHTA and CDR2 FQGTGA.

This clonotype was seen repeatedly, ten times or more. The gene calls are TRBV6-5 and TRBJ2-1, with no clear D. In germline, CDR1 is MNHEY, CDR2 SVGAGI. The CDR3 totals 14 residues. Trimming shortened V by 0 bases and J by 7 bases, and 10 bases separated the two germline ends. The DNA for the CDR3 is TGTGCCAGCAGTTACTCGAGGACGACGAATGAGCAGTTCTTC. This encodes CASSYSRTTNEQFF.

This clonotype was seen a few times. The chain combines TRBV9 with TRBJ2-1, with no clear D. CDR1 is SGDLS and CDR2 is YYNGEE in the germline V gene. Trimming removed 0 bases at V and 6 bases at J, with 13 bases between. CDR3 length: 15 amino acids. The CDR3 loop is CASSVEGRPTNEQFF. The CDR3 DNA is TGTGCCAGCAGCGTAGAGGGCCGGCCGACCAATGAGCAGTTCTTC.

This clonotype was seen at least ten times. The chain employs TRBV29-1 and TRBJ2-7; the match to TRBD1 covers 11 bases. The CDR3 is 14 residues long. V trimming: 4 bases; J trimming: 4 bases; junction bases outside the gene matches: 6. The germline gives CDR1 SQVTM, CDR2 ANQGSEA. CDR3 coding DNA: TGCAGCGTTGTCGGACAGGGGGCGTCGTACGAGCAGTACTTC. Its protein product is CSVVGQGASYEQYF.

In its sample, this clonotype was seen a few times. The gene calls are TRBV12-5 and TRBJ2-1; TRBD2 matches at 9 bases. The CDR3 contains 17 residues. Germline CDR1 and CDR2: LGHNT and FRNRAP. J lost 1 base, V lost 5 bases, and 9 bases had no gene match. CDR3 nucleotide sequence: TGTGCTAGTGGTCCCTACCTAGCGGGGAGGTCCTACAATGAGCAGTTCTTC. It encodes CASGPYLAGRSYNEQFF.

This chain connects TRBV12-3 or TRBV12-4 to TRBJ2-7; D is ambiguous. V was trimmed by 2 bases and J by 2 bases, leaving 7 bases between them. The CDR3 is 13 amino acids. CDR3 sequence reads: CASSLNLAYEQYF. The CDR3 bases are TGTGCCAGCAGTTTAAACCTTGCCTACGAGCAGTACTTC.

The chain joins TRBV5-1 to TRBJ1-1, with D unclear. Trimming took off 3 bases at V and 3 bases at J, with 12 bases between the two ends. This CDR3 comprises 14 residues. CDR1 SGHRS and CDR2 YFSETQ come from the germline V gene. DNA for the CDR3: TGCGCCAGCAGCTCTATGCGGAGGGACACTGAAGCTTTCTTT. Encoded protein: CASSSMRRDTEAFF. The entire variable domain, with the rest obtained from reference TRBV5-1 and TRBJ1-1, is as follows: KAGVTQTPRYLIKTRGQQVTLSCSPISGHRSVSWYQQTPGQGLQFLFEYFSETQRNKGNFPGRFSGRQFSNSRSEMNVSTLELGDSALYLCASSSMRRDTEAFFGQGTRLTVV.

The chain carries TRBV6-5 and TRBJ1-3, with a weak D call TRBD1 (5 bases). The CDR3 is made up of 16 amino acids. V lost 0 bases and J 1 base, leaving 10 bases between the germline ends. Germline values: CDR1 MNHEY, CDR2 SVGAGI. This CDR3 reads CASSYSRVSSGNTIYF. CDR3 in DNA: TGTGCCAGCAGTTACTCCAGGGTATCGTCTGGAAACACCATATATTTT.

The chain uses TRBV20-1 and TRBJ1-5, with TRBD1 as a possible D gene (6 bases). Germline CDR1 DFQATT, CDR2 SNEGSKA (reference sequence). CDR3 size: 14 residues. The V end was cut by 4 bases, the J end by 0 bases, with 10 bases between. This CDR3 is CSATQGTSNQPQHF. CDR3 in DNA: TGCAGTGCTACTCAGGGGACTAGCAATCAGCCCCAGCATTTT.

This clonotype was observed many times. The chain couples TRBV12-3 or TRBV12-4 to TRBJ2-5; 7 bases agree with TRBD1. Unmatched junction bases numbered 14, after V lost 4 bases and J lost 6 bases. The CDR3 consists of 16 residues. The DNA for the CDR3 is TGTGCCAGCAGTTGGCCTACAGGGGCGGCGGCAAAGACCCAGTACTTC. It translates to CASSWPTGAAAKTQYF.

This clonotype was found many times. J is TRBJ1-2 and V is TRBV28; D ambiguous. CDR1 and CDR2 from the germline V gene are MDHEN and SYDVKM. The CDR3 spans 12 residues. V lost 2 bases, J lost 5 bases, and 6 bases lay in between. The CDR3 DNA reads TGTGCCAGCAGTTTAAAGGGTTATGGCTACACCTTC. It specifies CASSLKGYGYTF.